Below, 17 T cell receptor beta chains from the same sample are listed, as sequenced in a study of OX40 agonist ivuxolimab in advanced cancers. The protocol was immunoSEQ multiplex PCR, while the TCRdb copy is restricted to in-frame clones and leaves out a portion. The data hold 65,000 to 80,000 clones, with 91% observed a single time. Sample: CD4+ or CD8+ T cells sorted from blood, taken in a trial of the OX40 agonist ivuxolimab. These receptors were obtained from an adult with an advanced solid tumor such as melanoma, head and neck, liver or kidney cancer.

The chain couples TRBV7-9 to TRBJ2-2, with unresolved D. This CDR3 contains 16 residues. The germline V gene encodes CDR1 SEHNR and CDR2 FQNEAQ (reference sequence). V lost 4 bases and J lost 2, with 14 bases in between. The CDR3 DNA sequence: TGTGCCAGCAGCTCCGGACGGACCCTCAACACCGGGGAGCTGTTTTTT. Translating it yields CASSSGRTLNTGELFF.

The chain carries TRBV11-2 and TRBJ2-6; the D is unclear. The CDR3 totals 17 residues. V was shortened by 5 bases and J by 0 bases, with 14 bases between the two germline ends. Germline CDR1 reads SGHAT; CDR2 reads FQNNGV. The CDR3 nucleotides read TGTGCCAGCAGCGGGATCTTGTCTACCTCTGGGGCCAACGTCCTGACTTTC. Amino acids: CASSGILSTSGANVLTF.

Here the CDR3 reads CASSLPGLAGNSYNEQFF. The CDR3 DNA follows: TGTGCCAGCAGCTTGCCCGGACTAGCGGGCAACTCCTACAATGAGCAGTTCTTC. This chain connects TRBV5-4 to TRBJ2-1; TRBD2 matches at 11 bases. V was clipped by 1 base and J by 0 bases; unmatched bases: 6. CDR3 length: 18 amino acids. Germline V gene lookup returns CDR1 SGHNT and CDR2 YYREEE (reference sequence).

The chain links TRBV10-3 to TRBJ2-7; 7 bases match TRBD2. With 0 bases clipped from V and 3 bases from J, the junction kept 2 bases outside the gene matches. Germline CDR1 reads ENHRY; CDR2 reads SYGVKD. The CDR3 has 14 residues. The CDR3 is CAISESRDYYEQYF. The CDR3 DNA reads TGTGCCATCAGTGAGTCGAGGGACTACTACGAGCAGTACTTC.

V and J are TRBV5-6 and TRBJ2-7; no clear D gene. Between the trimmed V and J ends, which lost 0 bases and 7 bases, there was a span of 17 bases. There are 15 residues in the CDR3. Germline lookup yields CDR1 SGHDT and CDR2 YYEEEE. CDR3 in amino acids: CASSLDNGYLREQYF. In nucleotides, the CDR3 is TGTGCCAGCAGCTTGGACAATGGCTATCTACGAGAGCAGTACTTC.

V is TRBV13 and J is TRBJ2-3, with 11 bases fitting TRBD2. This CDR3 comprises 14 residues. V trimming: 8 bases; J trimming: 5 bases; junction bases outside the gene matches: 6. Germline V gives CDR1 PRHDT, CDR2 FYEKMQ (reference sequence). The CDR3 loop is CASHELAGVDTQYF. As DNA, the CDR3 is TGTGCCAGCCATGAACTAGCGGGAGTAGATACGCAGTATTTT.

The V and J genes are TRBV15 and TRBJ2-1; D is undetermined. V was cut by 4 bases and J by 7 bases, with 5 bases left in between. The CDR3 is 11 residues long. In germline, CDR1 is LNHNV, CDR2 YYDKDF (reference sequence). This CDR3 reads CATSTKNEQFF. The CDR3 bases are TGTGCCACCAGCACGAAAAATGAGCAGTTCTTC.

This clone was recorded once. CDR3 DNA sequence: TGTGCCAGCAGCGTAACGGTTACCTACGAGCAGTACTTC. The encoded protein is CASSVTVTYEQYF. The chain uses TRBV11-2 and TRBJ2-7; D is unresolved. The germline V gene encodes CDR1 SGHAT and CDR2 FQNNGV. The CDR3 extends over 13 amino acids. With 5 bases removed from V and 2 bases from J, the gap between germline ends came to 10 bases.

This CDR3 reads CASSLFSRQETQYF. The CDR3 bases are TGTGCCAGCAGCTTATTTTCGCGGCAAGAGACCCAGTACTTC. The V call is TRBV13, the J call TRBJ2-5; D unclear. CDR3 length: 14 amino acids. Trimming shortened V by 2 bases and J by 2 bases, and 9 bases separated the two germline ends. CDR1 is PRHDT and CDR2 is FYEKMQ in the germline V gene (reference sequence).

V is TRBV9 and J is TRBJ1-2; a possible D gene is TRBD1 (5 bases). V shed 0 bases and J shed 1 base, with 22 bases lying between them. This CDR3 contains 19 residues. Germline V gene lookup returns CDR1 SGDLS and CDR2 YYNGEE. In DNA form, the CDR3 reads TGTGCCAGCAGCGTAGTAGTAGGGGCCCCGGGGCAGGATAACTATGGCTACACCTTC. Translated: CASSVVVGAPGQDNYGYTF.

This clone has only one observation. V and J are TRBV7-8 and TRBJ2-1; D gene ambiguous. This CDR3 contains 15 residues. Trimming cost V 2 bases and J 8 bases, with 16 bases left between them. Germline CDR1 reads SGHVS; CDR2 reads FQNEAQ. The CDR3 spells CASSLSAQWVDEQFF. The CDR3 DNA follows: TGTGCCAGCAGCTTATCGGCCCAGTGGGTGGATGAGCAGTTCTTC.

The chain carries TRBV6-1 and TRBJ1-2, with D tentatively TRBD1 (6 bases). Germline-derived CDR1 and CDR2 are MNHNS and SASEGT. Trimming removed 2 bases from V and 7 bases from J, with 20 bases in between. The CDR3 has 16 amino acids. CDR3 amino acids: CASSERGGALITGYTF. The CDR3 DNA sequence: TGTGCCAGCAGTGAACGCGGGGGGGCGCTTATTACTGGCTACACCTTC.

The gene calls are TRBV2 and TRBJ2-7; 12 positions match TRBD2. Germline trimming cut 2 bases from V and 3 bases from J; bases unmatched to any gene: 2. The CDR3 totals 15 residues. Per the germline V gene, CDR1 is SNHLY and CDR2 is FYNNEI. The CDR3 sequence is CASSEWTSGDYEQYF. The DNA of the CDR3 is TGTGCCAGCAGTGAATGGACTAGCGGGGACTACGAGCAGTACTTC.

The chain has TRBV13 and TRBJ1-3; perhaps TRBD1 as D (5 bases). Trimming shortened V by 7 bases and J by 2 bases, and 15 bases separated the two germline ends. Germline V gene sequence: CDR1 PRHDT, CDR2 FYEKMQ (reference sequence). The CDR3 has 15 amino acids. DNA of the CDR3: TGTGCCAGCAACCCACGCAGGGTTCCTGGAAACACCATATATTTT. Translated, it gives CASNPRRVPGNTIYF.

The chain is built from TRBV7-8 and TRBJ2-1, with TRBD2 identical over 9 bases. V shed 1 base, J shed 4 bases, and the junction held 8 bases outside the gene matches. Germline lookup yields CDR1 SGHVS and CDR2 FQNEAQ. The CDR3 is 17 amino acids. The CDR3, as DNA: TGTGCCAGCAGCTTAGGGTCGGCTAGCGGGGAATACAATGAGCAGTTCTTC. The encoded protein is CASSLGSASGEYNEQFF.

The chain links TRBV5-6 to TRBJ1-2; 12 nucleotides line up with TRBD1. Germline CDR1 is SGHDT and CDR2 is YYEEEE. The V gene end was trimmed by 5 bases and the J gene end by 0 bases; junction bases not matched to a gene: 11. CDR3 length: 18 residues. For the CDR3, the DNA is TGTGCCAGCAGTCTGCCTCGGGACAGGGGGCAGCCTAACTATGGCTACACCTTC. This translates into CASSLPRDRGQPNYGYTF.

The chain is built from TRBV11-3 and TRBJ2-1; a weak D match, TRBD1 (7 bases). The CDR3 consists of 15 residues. Germline lookup yields CDR1 SGHNT and CDR2 YENEEA. Trimming pared 8 bases from V and 2 bases from J, leaving 16 bases between. CDR3 amino acids: CASSKGRGAYNEQFF. As DNA, the CDR3 is TGTGCCAGCTCCAAGGGCAGGGGGGCCTACAATGAGCAGTTCTTC.